These 27 T cell receptor beta chains came from one sample sequenced in a study of cytomegalovirus exposure and HLA in healthy donors. Both 60 Vbeta primers and 13 Jbeta primers went into the PCR. The assay was immunoSEQ multiplex PCR, and TCRdb's table has in-frame clones only and misses some. The data show around 120,000 clones, 65% to 80% seen once. Sample: PBMCs. These receptors originate from a man aged 25-45 years in good health and CMV-seronegative.

The V call is TRBV4-2, the J call TRBJ2-3, with D maybe TRBD1 (6 bases). V was shortened by 0 bases and J by 6 bases, with 16 bases between the two germline ends. Germline-derived CDR1 and CDR2 are LGHNA and YNFKEQ. There are 16 residues in the CDR3. The chain's CDR3 is CASSQDGQGSSDTQYF. CDR3 in DNA: TGTGCCAGCAGCCAAGATGGGCAGGGGAGTTCCGATACGCAGTATTTT.

This clone was seen once. This chain links TRBV6-1 with TRBJ2-7, with 7 bases aligning to TRBD2. V gave up 3 bases and J gave up 7 bases; unmatched junction bases: 3. The CDR3 runs to 12 residues. Germline-derived CDR1 and CDR2 are MNHNS and SASEGT. The CDR3 nucleotides read TGTGCCAGCAGTGAGGCGGGAGTGGAGCAGTACTTC. Protein sequence: CASSEAGVEQYF.

This clone was counted a single time. The rearrangement uses TRBV7-9 and TRBJ2-7, with 7 bases aligning to TRBD2. This CDR3 is built from 14 residues. Germline V gene sequence: CDR1 SEHNR, CDR2 FQNEAQ (reference sequence). V lost 2 bases and J lost 5; bases outside the gene matches: 6. The CDR3 spells CASSLFASGNEQYF. The CDR3 coding sequence is TGTGCCAGCAGCTTATTTGCCAGCGGGAACGAGCAGTACTTC.

The genes are TRBV4-3 and TRBJ1-2; D gene ambiguous. Between the trimmed V and J ends, which lost 4 bases and 3 bases, there was a span of 21 bases. The CDR3 covers 17 residues. CDR1 and CDR2 from the germline V gene are LGHNA and YSLEER. Written as DNA, the CDR3 is TGCGCCAGCAGCCCTCAAGCGAGAGGGAACGGATACTATGGCTACACCTTC. It is translated as CASSPQARGNGYYGYTF.

This clone was seen just once. This chain connects TRBV5-5 to TRBJ1-2; 7 positions agree with TRBD1. Unmatched junction bases numbered 8, after V lost 0 bases and J lost 3 bases. CDR1 and CDR2 from the germline V gene are SGHKS and YYEKEE (reference sequence). The CDR3 is 16 amino acids. The CDR3 loop reads CASSLDRQGYDYGYTF. The CDR3 DNA sequence: TGTGCCAGCAGCTTGGATAGACAGGGTTATGACTATGGCTACACCTTC.

This clone was detected only once. The genes are TRBV7-9 and TRBJ1-4; D gene unclear. CDR1 is SEHNR and CDR2 is FQNEAQ in the germline V gene (reference sequence). This CDR3 is 14 amino acids long. V was trimmed by 2 bases and J by 6 bases, leaving 10 bases between them. This CDR3 is CASSLRAAHEKLFF. DNA for the CDR3: TGTGCCAGCAGCTTAAGAGCCGCACATGAAAAACTGTTTTTT.

This sequence joins TRBV6-5 and TRBJ1-1, with 7 bases lining up with TRBD1. The CDR3 runs to 13 residues. CDR1 MNHEY and CDR2 SVGAGI come from the germline V gene. V shed 9 bases, J shed 1 base, and the junction held 5 bases outside the gene matches. CDR3 nucleotides: TGTGCCAGTAACCGGGACAGGAACACTGAAGCTTTCTTT. Residues: CASNRDRNTEAFF.

This chain uses TRBV19 with TRBJ2-7, with 14 bases identical to TRBD2. CDR1 and CDR2 (germline): LNHDA, SQIVND (reference sequence). The CDR3 spans 15 residues. V was pared by 11 bases and J by 0 bases, with 6 bases of the junction left unmatched. CDR3 coding DNA: TGTGCCTCCACTGGGACTAGCGGGAGCTCCTACGAGCAGTACTTC. Protein sequence: CASTGTSGSSYEQYF. Complete variable domain (other parts from reference TRBV19 and TRBJ2-7): DGGITQSPKYLFRKEGQNVTLSCEQNLNHDAMYWYRQDPGQGLRLIYYSQIVNDFQKGDIAEGYSVSREKKESFPLTVTSAQKNPTAFYLCASTGTSGSSYEQYFGPGTRLTVT.

The chain couples TRBV15 to TRBJ2-3; 7 bases map to TRBD1. Unmatched junction bases numbered 13, after V lost 0 bases and J lost 4 bases. CDR1 is LNHNV and CDR2 is YYDKDF in the germline V gene (reference sequence). The CDR3 runs 18 residues. CDR3 bases: TGTGCCACCAGCAGAGATCCGCAGTCACAGGGGAATCCAGATACGCAGTATTTT. This gives the protein CATSRDPQSQGNPDTQYF.

This chain joins TRBV10-1 and TRBJ2-7, with D unresolved. Trimming left V 0 bases short and J 2 bases short, with 14 bases between. The CDR3 length is 16 residues. CDR1 is WNHNN and CDR2 is SYGVQD in the germline V gene (reference sequence). CDR3 DNA: TGCGCCAGCAGTGAGTCGAAGAAAAAACAGACCTACGAGCAGTACTTC. The encoded protein is CASSESKKKQTYEQYF.

CDR3 in amino acids: CASSAESYEQYF. The CDR3 bases are TGTGCCAGCAGCGCGGAGTCCTACGAGCAGTACTTC. The chain has TRBV9 and TRBJ2-7, with unresolved D. CDR1 is SGDLS, CDR2 YYNGEE, per germline. V lost 3 bases to trimming and J lost 1 base, with 5 bases between them. This CDR3 is built from 12 residues.

The chain carries TRBV18 and TRBJ2-5; 8 nucleotides agree with TRBD2. Trimming cost V 2 bases and J 1 base; bases outside gene matches: 3. The CDR3 has 15 residues. CDR1 and CDR2 (germline): KGHSH, LQKENI. This CDR3 reads CASSPAGGTQETQYF. The CDR3 nucleotides are TGTGCCAGCTCACCAGCGGGGGGCACCCAAGAGACCCAGTACTTC.

V and J are TRBV6-1 and TRBJ2-3; D not certain. This CDR3 is 15 amino acids long. Trimming stripped 3 bases from V and 1 base from J, with 11 bases between. Germline CDR1 reads MNHNS; CDR2 reads SASEGT. In nucleotides, the CDR3 is TGTGCCAGCAGTGAGAGGAGAGGCCGCACAGATACGCAGTATTTT. Amino acids: CASSERRGRTDTQYF.

The rearrangement links TRBV19 to TRBJ2-5; 9 bases align to TRBD1. The CDR3 contains 15 residues. CDR1 and CDR2 from the germline V gene are LNHDA and SQIVND (reference sequence). V shed 3 bases, J shed 2 bases, and the junction held 4 bases outside the gene matches. CDR3 region: CASSIIGQGQETQYF. CDR3 bases: TGTGCCAGTAGTATTATAGGACAGGGGCAAGAGACCCAGTACTTC.

The chain joins TRBV15 to TRBJ1-1; the D is unclear. CDR1 is LNHNV and CDR2 is YYDKDF in the germline V gene (reference sequence). V shed 1 base and J shed 1 base, with 10 bases lying between them. This CDR3 region has 15 residues. CDR3 amino acids: CATSRVRGTNTEAFF. CDR3 sequence (DNA): TGTGCCACCAGCAGAGTACGCGGTACGAACACTGAAGCTTTCTTT. Together with reference TRBV15 and TRBJ1-1, the CDR3 gives the full variable domain: DAMVIQNPRYQVTQFGKPVTLSCSQTLNHNVMYWYQQKSSQAPKLLFHYYDKDFNNEADTPDNFQSRRPNTSFCFLDIRSPGLGDTAMYLCATSRVRGTNTEAFFGQGTRLTVV.

This chain links TRBV10-3 with TRBJ2-1, with TRBD1 matching over 10 bases. V shed 3 bases and J 7 bases; nucleotides not matched to a gene: 9. CDR3 length: 16 residues. Germline CDR1 is ENHRY and CDR2 is SYGVKD. Here the CDR3 reads CAISDPGTGAGNEQFF. The CDR3 nucleotides read TGTGCCATCAGTGACCCCGGGACAGGGGCTGGGAATGAGCAGTTCTTC.

The gene calls are TRBV9 and TRBJ1-2; 9 bases match TRBD1. V shed 4 bases and J 2 bases; nucleotides not matched to a gene: 6. Germline CDR1 is SGDLS and CDR2 is YYNGEE. The CDR3 totals 15 residues. CDR3 sequence: CASSSGGQGNYGYTF. For the CDR3, the DNA is TGTGCCAGCAGCTCAGGTGGACAGGGGAACTATGGCTACACCTTC.

The chain recombines TRBV7-2 with TRBJ1-1; 7 bases align to TRBD1. This CDR3 has 15 amino acids. The junction had 9 bases not matched to a gene; V was cut back by 5 bases and J by 3 bases. Germline CDR1 SGHTA, CDR2 FQGNSA. CDR3 in amino acids: CASSLFSTGYTEAFF. Here the CDR3 DNA reads TGTGCCAGCAGCCTATTCTCGACAGGGTACACTGAAGCTTTCTTT.

This clone was counted a single time. V usage is TRBV5-1 and J usage is TRBJ2-3, with 7 bases fitting TRBD2. V shed 3 bases, J shed 1 base, and the junction held 2 bases outside the gene matches. Germline CDR1 and CDR2: SGHRS and YFSETQ. This CDR3 region has 14 residues. CDR3 region: CASSSTSGTDTQYF. The CDR3 DNA reads TGCGCCAGCAGCTCAACTAGCGGCACAGATACGCAGTATTTT.

The chain recombines TRBV6-1 with TRBJ1-5; D may be TRBD1 (6 bases). The CDR3 runs to 15 residues. Germline V gives CDR1 MNHNS, CDR2 SASEGT. With 3 bases removed from V and 1 base from J, the gap between germline ends came to 10 bases. The CDR3 reads CASSDRQGSNQPQHF. Here the CDR3 DNA reads TGTGCCAGCAGTGATCGGCAGGGGAGCAATCAGCCCCAGCATTTT.

The chain uses TRBV25-1 and TRBJ2-7, with a possible D match to TRBD2 (6 bases). Trimming removed 6 bases at V and 2 bases at J, with 14 bases between. CDR3 size: 14 residues. CDR1 is MGHDK and CDR2 is SYGVNS in the germline V gene. CDR3 sequence reads: CASSPWEDTYEQYF. The CDR3 coding sequence is TGTGCCAGCAGCCCATGGGAGGACACCTACGAGCAGTACTTC.

The J gene is TRBJ2-5, the V gene TRBV19; no clear D gene. The CDR3 length is 15 residues. Germline-derived CDR1 and CDR2 are LNHDA and SQIVND (reference sequence). V was pared by 4 bases and J by 6 bases, with 18 bases between. The CDR3 region has the DNA TGTGCCAGTAGTACCAGAACAGATGATGTGAAGACCCAGTACTTC. This sequence encodes CASSTRTDDVKTQYF.

The CDR3 DNA follows: TGTGCCATCAGTGAGTCCGATCGACAGCTTACCTCCTACGAGCAGTACTTC. It yields the protein CAISESDRQLTSYEQYF. This chain connects TRBV10-3 to TRBJ2-7, with D possibly being TRBD1 (5 bases). This CDR3 contains 17 residues. Trimming cost V 0 bases and J 0 bases, with 15 bases left between them. Per germline, CDR1 ENHRY and CDR2 SYGVKD.

The chain is built from TRBV29-1 and TRBJ1-6, with D perhaps matching TRBD1 (5 bases). V lost 1 base to trimming and J lost 7 bases, with 8 bases between them. This CDR3 has 13 amino acids. CDR1 SQVTM and CDR2 ANQGSEA come from the germline V gene. CDR3 protein: CSVEGPGNSPLHF. The CDR3 region has the DNA TGCAGCGTTGAAGGGCCAGGGAATTCACCCCTCCACTTT. The full variable domain, its missing parts supplied by reference TRBV29-1 and TRBJ1-6, is SAVISQKPSRDICQRGTSLTIQCQVDSQVTMMFWYRQQPGQSLTLIATANQGSEATYESGFVIDKFPISRPNLTFSTLTVSNMSPEDSSIYLCSVEGPGNSPLHFGNGTRLTVT.

The rearrangement links TRBV6-5 to TRBJ1-2; no reliable D call. The CDR3 sequence is 14 residues long. Trimming shortened V by 0 bases and J by 6 bases, and 11 bases separated the two germline ends. The germline V gene has CDR1 MNHEY and CDR2 SVGAGI. The CDR3 is CASSYSPGEHGYTF. CDR3 DNA: TGTGCCAGCAGTTACTCGCCCGGGGAACATGGCTACACCTTC.

The V gene is TRBV4-2, the J gene TRBJ2-7; TRBD2 agrees at 14 bases. V dropped 4 bases and J dropped 3; count of bases not matched to a gene: 2. The germline CDR1 and CDR2 sequences are LGHNA and YNFKEQ. This CDR3 has 15 amino acids. Here the CDR3 DNA reads TGTGCCAGCAGCCGGGGACTAGCGGGGGTCTACGAGCAGTACTTC. Protein product: CASSRGLAGVYEQYF.

The chain carries TRBV29-1 and TRBJ1-1; 7 bases map to TRBD1. Trimming cost V 5 bases and J 3 bases; bases outside gene matches: 6. The CDR3 has 13 amino acids. CDR1 is SQVTM, CDR2 ANQGSEA, per germline. Here the CDR3 DNA reads TGCAGCGTTACCGACAGGGCCCACACTGAAGCTTTCTTT. Protein sequence: CSVTDRAHTEAFF.